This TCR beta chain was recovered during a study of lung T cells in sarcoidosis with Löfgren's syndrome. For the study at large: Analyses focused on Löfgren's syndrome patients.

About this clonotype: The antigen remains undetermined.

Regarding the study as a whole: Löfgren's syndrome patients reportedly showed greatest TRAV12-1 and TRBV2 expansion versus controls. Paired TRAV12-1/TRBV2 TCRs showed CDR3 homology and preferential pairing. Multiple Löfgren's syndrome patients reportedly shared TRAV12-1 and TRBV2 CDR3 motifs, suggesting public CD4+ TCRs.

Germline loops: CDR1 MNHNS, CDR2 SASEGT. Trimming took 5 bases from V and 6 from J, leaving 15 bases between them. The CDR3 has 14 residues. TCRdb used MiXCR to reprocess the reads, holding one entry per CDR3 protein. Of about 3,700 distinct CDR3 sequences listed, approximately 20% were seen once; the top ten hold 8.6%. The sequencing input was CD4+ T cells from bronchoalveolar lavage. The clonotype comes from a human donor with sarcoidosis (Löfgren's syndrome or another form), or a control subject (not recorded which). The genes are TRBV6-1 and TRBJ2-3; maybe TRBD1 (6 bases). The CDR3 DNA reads TGTGCCAGCAGTTCACCACAGGGAGTGGATACGCAGTATTTT. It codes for CASSSPQGVDTQYF.